The 18 T cell receptor beta chains presented below share a single source sample, sequenced in a study of T cell clones after liver transplantation. Clones were sequenced by immunoSEQ multiplex PCR, and TCRdb holds only the in-frame ones, with some missing. The sample carries 24,000 or so clones, 55% to 75% recorded once. Material: CD4+ T cells from blood, obtained before liver transplant. These receptors all stem from a human donor who received a liver transplant.

This chain links TRBV18 with TRBJ2-4, with unresolved D. The CDR3 is made up of 14 amino acids. Per the germline V gene, CDR1 is KGHSH and CDR2 is LQKENI. Trimming took off 3 bases at V and 1 base at J, with 7 bases between the two ends. The CDR3 spells CASSPAQAKNIQYF. The CDR3 DNA reads TGTGCCAGCTCACCCGCCCAGGCCAAAAACATTCAGTACTTC.

The rearrangement uses TRBV5-1 and TRBJ2-7; no clear D gene. The V end was cut by 4 bases, the J end by 6 bases, with 14 bases between. The CDR3 length is 13 residues. The germline CDR1 and CDR2 sequences are SGHRS and YFSETQ. The CDR3 region has the DNA TGCGCCAGCAGCCAGGACCCATCGGGCGAGCAGTACTTC. Its protein is CASSQDPSGEQYF.

This chain uses TRBV7-6 with TRBJ2-5, with 10 bases aligning to TRBD2. Germline assignment: CDR1 SGHVS and CDR2 FNYEAQ. J gave up 2 bases and V 3 bases, and 9 bases lay outside the gene matches. The CDR3 contains 17 residues. In nucleotides, the CDR3 is TGTGCCAGCAGCTTCAGGCGGGCTAGCGGGGGACAAGAGACCCAGTACTTC. Protein sequence: CASSFRRASGGQETQYF.

The J gene is TRBJ2-5, the V gene TRBV7-9; 7 nucleotides agree with TRBD1. Germline CDR1 and CDR2: SEHNR and FQNEAQ (reference sequence). This CDR3 comprises 14 residues. Trimming removed 5 bases from V and 4 bases from J; junction bases left unmatched: 7. This CDR3 reads CASSGTGVAETQYF. The CDR3 DNA follows: TGTGCCAGCAGCGGAACAGGGGTGGCAGAGACCCAGTACTTC.

J is TRBJ2-1 and V is TRBV19, with D possibly being TRBD1 (6 bases). Germline CDR1 and CDR2: LNHDA and SQIVND (reference sequence). Deletions cut 7 bases from V and 8 bases from J, with 21 bases between. This CDR3 has 15 amino acids. CDR3 protein: CASTTPGQSGDEQFF. The CDR3 DNA follows: TGTGCCAGTACGACCCCGGGACAATCAGGGGATGAGCAGTTCTTC.

The rearrangement joins TRBV7-9 to TRBJ2-1; D is possibly TRBD1 (5 bases). The CDR3 consists of 13 residues. V was trimmed by 0 bases and J by 9 bases, leaving 9 bases between them. Germline loops: CDR1 SEHNR, CDR2 FQNEAQ (reference sequence). The CDR3 spells CASSLAAGIEQFF. The CDR3 DNA follows: TGTGCCAGCAGCTTAGCGGCAGGGATTGAGCAGTTCTTC.

This chain links TRBV19 with TRBJ2-1; 8 bases line up with TRBD1. CDR1 is LNHDA and CDR2 is SQIVND in the germline V gene (reference sequence). There are 14 residues in the CDR3. V lost 5 bases and J lost 7; bases outside the gene matches: 7. The CDR3 sequence is CASSLDRGRNEQFF. DNA of the CDR3: TGTGCCAGTAGTCTCGACAGGGGCCGGAATGAGCAGTTCTTC. Full variable domain (outside the CDR3, taken from reference TRBV19 and TRBJ2-1): DGGITQSPKYLFRKEGQNVTLSCEQNLNHDAMYWYRQDPGQGLRLIYYSQIVNDFQKGDIAEGYSVSREKKESFPLTVTSAQKNPTAFYLCASSLDRGRNEQFFGPGTRLTVL.

The chain links TRBV14 to TRBJ2-5, with 8 positions matching TRBD1. The ends lost 0 bases at V and 6 bases at J; junction bases unmatched: 6. Germline lookup yields CDR1 SGHDN and CDR2 FVKESK. This CDR3 is built from 15 residues. The CDR3 DNA reads TGTGCCAGCAGCCAAGATTTTACAGGGGGTAAGACCCAGTACTTC. Translation: CASSQDFTGGKTQYF.

J is TRBJ2-7 and V is TRBV6-6, with TRBD2 matching 10 bases. CDR1 and CDR2 (germline): MNHNY, SVGAGI (reference sequence). After removal of 2 bases from V and 3 bases from J, the junction contained 4 bases not matched to a gene. This CDR3 contains 15 residues. The CDR3 DNA is TGTGCCAGCAGTTACGCGGCTAGCGGGAGCTACGAGCAGTACGTC. Protein sequence: CASSYAASGSYEQYV.

This chain links TRBV5-1 with TRBJ1-2; possible D gene TRBD1, 6 bases. The CDR3 is 15 amino acids. The V end lost 3 bases, the J end lost 6 bases, and 18 bases lay between the germline ends. CDR1 SGHRS and CDR2 YFSETQ come from the germline V gene. As DNA, the CDR3 is TGCGCCAGCAGCTCGGGGGCGACAGGTTTCGATGGCTACACCTTC. As protein: CASSSGATGFDGYTF.

The chain joins TRBV30 to TRBJ1-3; TRBD1 matches at 9 bases. Germline V gene data show CDR1 as GTSNPN and CDR2 as SVGIG (reference sequence). CDR3 length: 15 residues. V lost 0 bases, J lost 4 bases, and 4 bases stayed unmatched. The CDR3 region is CAWSVPGQGGNTIYF. The DNA for the CDR3 is TGTGCCTGGAGTGTACCGGGACAGGGAGGAAACACCATATATTTT.

The rearrangement joins TRBV7-8 to TRBJ1-1; D might be TRBD1 (5 bases). V lost 3 bases, J lost 1 base, and 12 bases lay in between. CDR3 length equals 15 residues. Looked up from germline, CDR1 is SGHVS and CDR2 is FQNEAQ. CDR3 loop: CASSLFGRANTEAFF. The CDR3 DNA reads TGTGCCAGCAGCTTGTTTGGCAGGGCGAACACTGAAGCTTTCTTT.

The chain links TRBV19 to TRBJ1-6; TRBD1 might be the D (5 bases). The V gene's germline CDR1 is LNHDA and CDR2 SQIVND (reference sequence). The CDR3 runs 14 residues. V was clipped by 5 bases and J by 11 bases, with 16 bases between them. In nucleotides, the CDR3 is TGTGCCAGTAGTTTCACGACGGGGCAAACACCCCTCCACTTT. It codes for CASSFTTGQTPLHF.

This clone was observed a handful of times. This chain links TRBV30 with TRBJ1-3, with TRBD1 as a possible D gene (5 bases). The CDR3 runs to 14 residues. Germline CDR1 is GTSNPN and CDR2 is SVGIG (reference sequence). With 3 bases removed from V and 2 bases from J, the gap between germline ends came to 11 bases. The CDR3 loop reads CAWRPDRTGNTIYF. The DNA of the CDR3 is TGTGCCTGGAGGCCTGACAGAACTGGAAACACCATATATTTT. Full variable domain (outside the CDR3, taken from reference TRBV30 and TRBJ1-3): SQTIHQWPATLVQPVGSPLSLECTVEGTSNPNLYWYRQAAGRGLQLLFYSVGIGQISSEVPQNLSASRPQDRQFILSSKKLLLSDSGFYLCAWRPDRTGNTIYFGEGSWLTVV.

This chain links TRBV30 with TRBJ2-5; TRBD1 aligns across 7 bases. The trim removed 1 base at V and 4 bases at J, leaving 6 bases unmatched. Germline V gene sequence: CDR1 GTSNPN, CDR2 SVGIG (reference sequence). The length of the CDR3 is 14 residues. The CDR3 coding sequence is TGTGCCTGGAGTGCCAACAACAGGGGAGAGACCCAGTACTTC. Protein product: CAWSANNRGETQYF.

This chain joins TRBV10-1 and TRBJ2-2, with a tentative D call TRBD1 (6 bases). CDR1 is WNHNN and CDR2 is SYGVQD in the germline V gene (reference sequence). The CDR3 totals 17 residues. Trimming removed 5 bases at V and 2 bases at J, with 18 bases between. This CDR3 is CASSTTGFNPNTGELFF. CDR3 bases: TGCGCCAGCAGTACCACAGGGTTTAATCCTAACACCGGGGAGCTGTTTTTT.

The V call is TRBV19, the J call TRBJ2-1, with D perhaps matching TRBD1 (6 bases). The CDR3 is made up of 13 amino acids. Trimming took 9 bases from V and 9 from J, leaving 18 bases between them. Germline V CDR1 and CDR2: LNHDA, SQIVND (reference sequence). In DNA form, the CDR3 reads TGTGCCAGCACCTTAAGGGGGTATGGTGAGCAGTTCTTC. Translating gives CASTLRGYGEQFF.

V usage is TRBV28 and J usage is TRBJ2-7; 11 bases are shared with TRBD1. This CDR3 contains 16 residues. With 4 bases clipped from V and 5 bases from J, the junction kept 10 bases outside the gene matches. From germline, CDR1 is MDHEN and CDR2 SYDVKM. The CDR3, as DNA: TGTGCCAGCAGTTCGCCCCCGGGACAGGGGGTCCACGAGCAGTACTTC. This encodes CASSSPPGQGVHEQYF.